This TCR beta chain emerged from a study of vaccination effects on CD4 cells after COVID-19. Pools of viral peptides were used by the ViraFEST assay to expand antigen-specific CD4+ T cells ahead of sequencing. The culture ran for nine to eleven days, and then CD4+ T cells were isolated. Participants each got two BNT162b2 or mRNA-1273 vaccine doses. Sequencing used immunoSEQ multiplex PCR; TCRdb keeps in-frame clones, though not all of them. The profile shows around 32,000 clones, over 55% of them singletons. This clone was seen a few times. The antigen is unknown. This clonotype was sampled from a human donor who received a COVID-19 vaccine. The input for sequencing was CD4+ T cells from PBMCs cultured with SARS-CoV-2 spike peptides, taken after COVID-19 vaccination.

This chain's CDR3 is CASSFLSPQGEQYF. In DNA, the CDR3 is TGTGCCAGCAGCTTTCTCAGCCCTCAGGGCGAGCAGTACTTC. The chain has TRBV7-9 and TRBJ2-7, with TRBD1 as a possible D gene (5 bases). CDR3 length equals 14 residues. Trimming shortened V by 3 bases and J by 6 bases, and 15 bases separated the two germline ends. The germline V gene encodes CDR1 SEHNR and CDR2 FQNEAQ (reference sequence).